The sequence of this TCR beta chain was determined in a study of T cell repertoires in cytomegalovirus infection. The CDR3 has 16 amino acids. V dropped 6 bases and J dropped 6; count of bases not matched to a gene: 14. A single record per CDR3 protein comes from TCRdb applying MiXCR to the reads. Here the sample spans 450,000 to 650,000 distinct CDR3 sequences, roughly 29% being singletons. Broader study findings: CMV-specific TCR beta clonotypes restricted by HLA-C were the ones dominating the ex vivo response.

This clonotype was seen more than once but under ten times. Its cognate antigen is unknown. This sequence joins TRBV6-7 and TRBJ2-3; TRBD1 matches 8 bases. TRBV6-7 carries the ORF label, with uncertain function. Sequenced: PBMCs. The receptor comes from a human donor in good health (CMV status not recorded). Some clones in this sample may be carry-over from other donors' samples. CDR3 protein: CASRAPGQGVGDTQYF. CDR3 DNA sequence: TGTGCCAGCAGGGCTCCTGGACAGGGCGTTGGGGATACGCAGTATTTT.